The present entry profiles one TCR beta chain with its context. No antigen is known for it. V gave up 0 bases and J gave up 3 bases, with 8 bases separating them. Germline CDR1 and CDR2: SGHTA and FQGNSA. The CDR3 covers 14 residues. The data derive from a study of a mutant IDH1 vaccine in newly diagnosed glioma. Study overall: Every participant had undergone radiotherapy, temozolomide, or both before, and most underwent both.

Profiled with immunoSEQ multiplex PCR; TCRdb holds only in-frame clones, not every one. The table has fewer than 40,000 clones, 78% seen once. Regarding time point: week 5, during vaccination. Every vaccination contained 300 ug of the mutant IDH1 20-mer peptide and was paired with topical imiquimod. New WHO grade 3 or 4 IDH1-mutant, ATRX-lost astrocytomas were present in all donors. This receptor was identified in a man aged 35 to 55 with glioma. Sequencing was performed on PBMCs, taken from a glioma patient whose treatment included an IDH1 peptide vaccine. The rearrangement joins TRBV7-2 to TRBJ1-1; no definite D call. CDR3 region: CASSLAGIHTEAFF. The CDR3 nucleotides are TGTGCCAGCAGCTTAGCGGGGATTCACACTGAAGCTTTCTTT.